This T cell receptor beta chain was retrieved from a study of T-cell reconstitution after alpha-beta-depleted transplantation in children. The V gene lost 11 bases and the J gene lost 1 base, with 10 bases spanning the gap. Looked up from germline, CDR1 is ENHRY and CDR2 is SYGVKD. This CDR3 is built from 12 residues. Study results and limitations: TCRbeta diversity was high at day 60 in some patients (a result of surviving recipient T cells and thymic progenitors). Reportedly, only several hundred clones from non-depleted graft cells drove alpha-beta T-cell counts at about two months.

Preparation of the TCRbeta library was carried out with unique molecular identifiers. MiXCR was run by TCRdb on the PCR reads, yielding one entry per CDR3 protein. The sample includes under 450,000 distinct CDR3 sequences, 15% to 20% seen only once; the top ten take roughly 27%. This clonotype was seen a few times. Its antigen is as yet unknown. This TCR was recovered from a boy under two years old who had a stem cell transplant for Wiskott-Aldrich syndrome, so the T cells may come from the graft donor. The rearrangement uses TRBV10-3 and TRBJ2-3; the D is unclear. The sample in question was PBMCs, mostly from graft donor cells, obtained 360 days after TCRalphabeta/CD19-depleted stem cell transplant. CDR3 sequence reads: CASGGGTDTQYF. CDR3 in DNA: TGTGCCTCCGGTGGGGGCACAGATACGCAGTATTTT.